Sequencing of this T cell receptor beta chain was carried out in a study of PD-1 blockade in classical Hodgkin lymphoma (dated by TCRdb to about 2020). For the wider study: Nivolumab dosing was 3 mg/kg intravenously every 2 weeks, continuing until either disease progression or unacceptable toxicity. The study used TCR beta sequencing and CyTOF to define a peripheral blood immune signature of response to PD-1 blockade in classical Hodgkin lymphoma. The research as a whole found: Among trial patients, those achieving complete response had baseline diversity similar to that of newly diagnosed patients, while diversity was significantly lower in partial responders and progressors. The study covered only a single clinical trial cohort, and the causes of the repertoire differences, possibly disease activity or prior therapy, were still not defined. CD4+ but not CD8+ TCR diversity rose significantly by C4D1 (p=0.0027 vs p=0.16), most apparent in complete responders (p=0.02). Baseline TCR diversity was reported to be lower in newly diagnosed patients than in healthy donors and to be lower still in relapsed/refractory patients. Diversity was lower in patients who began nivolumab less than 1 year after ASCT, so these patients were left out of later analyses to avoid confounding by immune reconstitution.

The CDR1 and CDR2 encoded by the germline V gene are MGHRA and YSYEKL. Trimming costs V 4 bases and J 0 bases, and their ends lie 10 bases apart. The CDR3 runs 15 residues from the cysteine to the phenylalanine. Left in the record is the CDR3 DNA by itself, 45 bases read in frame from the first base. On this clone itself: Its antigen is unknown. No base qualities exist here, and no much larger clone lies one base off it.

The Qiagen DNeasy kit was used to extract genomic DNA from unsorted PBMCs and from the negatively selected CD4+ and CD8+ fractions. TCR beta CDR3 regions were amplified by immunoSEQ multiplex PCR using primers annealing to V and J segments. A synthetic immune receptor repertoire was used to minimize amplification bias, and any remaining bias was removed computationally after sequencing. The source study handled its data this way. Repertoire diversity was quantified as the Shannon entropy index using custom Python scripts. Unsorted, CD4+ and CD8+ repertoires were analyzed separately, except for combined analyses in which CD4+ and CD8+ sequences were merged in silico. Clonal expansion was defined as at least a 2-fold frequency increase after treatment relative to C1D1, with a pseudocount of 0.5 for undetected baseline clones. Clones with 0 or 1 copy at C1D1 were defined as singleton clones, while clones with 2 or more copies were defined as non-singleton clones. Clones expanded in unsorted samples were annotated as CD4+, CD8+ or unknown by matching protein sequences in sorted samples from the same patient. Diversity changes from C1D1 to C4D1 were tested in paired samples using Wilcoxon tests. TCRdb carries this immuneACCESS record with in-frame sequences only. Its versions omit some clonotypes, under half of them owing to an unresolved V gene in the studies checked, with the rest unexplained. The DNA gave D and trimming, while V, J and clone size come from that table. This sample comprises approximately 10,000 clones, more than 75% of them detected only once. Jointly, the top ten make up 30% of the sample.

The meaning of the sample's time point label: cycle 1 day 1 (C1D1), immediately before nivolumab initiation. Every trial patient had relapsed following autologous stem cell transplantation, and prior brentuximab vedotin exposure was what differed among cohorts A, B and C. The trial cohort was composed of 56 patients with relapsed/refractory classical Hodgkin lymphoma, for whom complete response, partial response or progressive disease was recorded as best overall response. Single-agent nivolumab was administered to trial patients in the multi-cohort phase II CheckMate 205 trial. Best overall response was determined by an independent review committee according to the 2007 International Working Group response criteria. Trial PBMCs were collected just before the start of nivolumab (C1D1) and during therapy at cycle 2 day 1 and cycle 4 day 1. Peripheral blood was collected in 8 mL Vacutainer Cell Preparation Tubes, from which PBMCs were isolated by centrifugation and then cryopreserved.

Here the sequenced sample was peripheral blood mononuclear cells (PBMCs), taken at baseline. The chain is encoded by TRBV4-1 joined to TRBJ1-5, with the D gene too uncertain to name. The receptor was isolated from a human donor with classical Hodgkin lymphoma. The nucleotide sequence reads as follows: TGCGCCAGCAGCCCCCCAGCGGGTAGCAATCAGCCCCAGCATTTT. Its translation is CASSPPAGSNQPQHF.